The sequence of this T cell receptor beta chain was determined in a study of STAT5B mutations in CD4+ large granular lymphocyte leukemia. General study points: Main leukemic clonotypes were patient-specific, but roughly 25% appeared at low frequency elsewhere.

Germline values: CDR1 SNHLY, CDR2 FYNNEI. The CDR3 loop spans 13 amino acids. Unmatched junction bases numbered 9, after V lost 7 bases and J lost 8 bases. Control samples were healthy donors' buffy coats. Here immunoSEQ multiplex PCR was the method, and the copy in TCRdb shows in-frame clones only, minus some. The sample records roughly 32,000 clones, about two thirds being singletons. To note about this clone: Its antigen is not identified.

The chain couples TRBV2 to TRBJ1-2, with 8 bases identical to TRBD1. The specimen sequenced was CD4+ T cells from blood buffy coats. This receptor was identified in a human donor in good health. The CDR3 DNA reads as TGTGCCAGCATCATGGACAGGGTCGGCGGCTACACCTTC. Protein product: CASIMDRVGGYTF.